A single sample gave rise to the 6 T cell receptor beta chains below, sequenced in a study of metastatic and nonmetastatic thyroid tumors. MiXCR reprocessed the PCR reads for TCRdb. The data hold 60,000 to 85,000 clones, with around 19% observed a single time. Before thyroid surgery, none of the patients had received any treatment. The sequenced sample was blood. All receptors come from a female donor with papillary thyroid cancer or a benign thyroid nodule (not recorded which). Some clones in this sample may be carry-over from other donors' samples.

V and J are TRBV5-1 and TRBJ1-5; D is uncertain. The CDR3 is 13 amino acids. With 0 bases removed from V and 3 bases from J, the gap between germline ends came to 4 bases. Germline CDR1 reads SGHRS; CDR2 reads YFSETQ. This CDR3 reads CASSLETNQPQHF. The CDR3 nucleotides read TGCGCCAGCAGCTTGGAGACCAATCAGCCCCAGCATTTT.

The chain has TRBV24-1 and TRBJ2-1; no clear D gene. Deletions cut 1 base from V and 6 bases from J, with 9 bases between. In germline, CDR1 is KGHDR, CDR2 SFDVKD. The CDR3 covers 14 residues. The CDR3 is CATSDFSSSNEQFF. The CDR3 nucleotides are TGTGCCACCAGTGATTTTAGTAGCAGCAATGAGCAGTTCTTC.

This clone was counted ten times or more. V and J are TRBV5-1 and TRBJ1-1; 11 nucleotides line up with TRBD1. Germline-derived CDR1 and CDR2 are SGHRS and YFSETQ. V shed 0 bases, J shed 6 bases, and the junction held 7 bases outside the gene matches. CDR3 length: 16 residues. This chain's CDR3 is CASSLAGQGASAEAFF. CDR3 in DNA: TGCGCCAGCAGCTTGGCCGGACAGGGGGCTTCAGCTGAAGCTTTCTTT.

The V call is TRBV6-1, the J call TRBJ1-1; TRBD1 matches at 9 bases. Per the germline V gene, CDR1 is MNHNS and CDR2 is SASEGT. Trimming took 7 bases from V and 3 from J; bases not matched to a gene: 6. This CDR3 has 14 amino acids. The CDR3 reads CASTLWTGDTEAFF. CDR3 bases: TGTGCCAGCACCCTATGGACAGGGGACACTGAAGCTTTCTTT.

This clone was counted many times. CDR3 DNA: TGTGCCAGTAGTACCGAATGGGACACCTTCGGGGGTTATGGCTACACCTTC. Encoded protein: CASSTEWDTFGGYGYTF. The chain carries TRBV19 and TRBJ1-2, with D tentatively TRBD1 (6 bases). In germline, CDR1 is LNHDA, CDR2 SQIVND (reference sequence). Trimming left V 4 bases short and J 5 bases short, with 23 bases between. The CDR3 is 17 residues long.

This clone was seen many times. The genes are TRBV29-1 and TRBJ1-1; D is possibly TRBD1 (5 bases). Per the germline V gene, CDR1 is SQVTM and CDR2 is ANQGSEA. The V end lost 5 bases, the J end lost 1 base, and 14 bases lay between the germline ends. The CDR3 is 14 amino acids. DNA of the CDR3: TGCAGCGTTTTCAGGGAAAACTCGAACACTGAAGCTTTCTTT. This gives the protein CSVFRENSNTEAFF.